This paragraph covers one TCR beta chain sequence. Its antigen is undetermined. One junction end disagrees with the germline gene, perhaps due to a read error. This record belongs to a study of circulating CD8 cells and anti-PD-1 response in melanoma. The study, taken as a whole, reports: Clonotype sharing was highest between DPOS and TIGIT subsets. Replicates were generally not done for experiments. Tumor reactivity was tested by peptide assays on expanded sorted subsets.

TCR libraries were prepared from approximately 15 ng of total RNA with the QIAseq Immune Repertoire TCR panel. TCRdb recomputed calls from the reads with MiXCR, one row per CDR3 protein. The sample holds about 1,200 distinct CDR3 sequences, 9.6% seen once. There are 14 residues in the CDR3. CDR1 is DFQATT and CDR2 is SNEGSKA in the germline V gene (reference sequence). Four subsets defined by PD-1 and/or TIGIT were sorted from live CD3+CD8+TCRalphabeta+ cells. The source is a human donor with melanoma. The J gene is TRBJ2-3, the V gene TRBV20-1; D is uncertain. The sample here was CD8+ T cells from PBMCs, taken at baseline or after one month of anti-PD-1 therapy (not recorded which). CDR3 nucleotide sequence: TGCAGTGCTAGAACCGGGTGGGAATCAGATACACAGTATTTT. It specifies CSARTGWESDTQYF.